What follows are 15 T cell receptor beta chains derived from one specimen sequenced in a study of monozygotic twins with cystic fibrosis. Assay: immunoSEQ multiplex PCR; the TCRdb copy retains only in-frame clones and omits some. This sample has 7,400 or so clones, with 90% to 95% found just once. What was sequenced was blood. The receptor source for this set is a boy aged 2 to 10 with cystic fibrosis.

The chain's CDR3 is CASSQGGHGYTF. The CDR3 DNA reads TGTGCCAGCTCTCAGGGAGGGCATGGCTACACCTTC. V is TRBV11-1 and J is TRBJ1-2; maybe TRBD1 (5 bases). V lost 8 bases and J 6 bases, leaving 13 bases between the germline ends. Germline lookup yields CDR1 SGHAT and CDR2 FQDESV (reference sequence). The CDR3 runs 12 residues.

This rearrangement joins TRBV9 to TRBJ1-1; D remains unclear. The ends were cut back, 0 bases at V and 1 base at J, with 4 bases in the middle. CDR1 and CDR2 (germline): SGDLS, YYNGEE. This CDR3 has 13 residues. CDR3 in amino acids: CASSVEWNTEAFF. In nucleotides, the CDR3 is TGTGCCAGCAGCGTAGAGTGGAACACTGAAGCTTTCTTT.

This clone was detected only once. This rearrangement joins TRBV14 to TRBJ2-2; D may match TRBD1 or TRBD2 (5 bases each). Germline CDR1 is SGHDN and CDR2 is FVKESK. V was pared by 1 base and J by 0 bases, with 9 bases between. CDR3 length equals 16 residues. The CDR3 sequence is CASSQGGTANTGELFF. CDR3 bases: TGTGCCAGCAGCCAAGGAGGGACGGCGAACACCGGGGAGCTGTTTTTT. Filled out from reference TRBV14 and TRBJ2-2, the complete variable domain reads EAGVTQFPSHSVIEKGQTVTLRCDPISGHDNLYWYRRVMGKEIKFLLHFVKESKQDESGMPNNRFLAERTGGTYSTLKVQPAELEDSGVYFCASSQGGTANTGELFFGEGSRLTVL.

This rearrangement joins TRBV15 to TRBJ1-4; 9 bases are shared with TRBD1. The CDR3 runs to 17 residues. Looked up from germline, CDR1 is LNHNV and CDR2 is YYDKDF (reference sequence). J lost 7 bases, V lost 1 base, and 10 bases had no gene match. The CDR3 nucleotides read TGTGCCACCAGCAGAGGAGGGGCTACAGGGGGCCGTGAAAAACTGTTTTTT. This translates into CATSRGGATGGREKLFF.

The chain uses TRBV10-3 and TRBJ1-1; D might be TRBD1 (5 bases). Germline assignment: CDR1 ENHRY and CDR2 SYGVKD. This CDR3 region has 13 residues. V lost 11 bases, J lost 0 bases, and 13 bases lay in between. The CDR3 region is CASRGEVNTEAFF. Written as DNA, the CDR3 is TGTGCCTCCCGGGGCGAAGTGAACACTGAAGCTTTCTTT.

The genes are TRBV6-1 and TRBJ1-2; no firm D call. CDR1 MNHNS and CDR2 SASEGT come from the germline V gene. With 6 bases removed from V and 1 base from J, the gap between germline ends came to 15 bases. The CDR3 sequence is 15 residues long. The CDR3 coding sequence is TGTGCCAGCAGCGCCGATCAGCTTGTTAACTATGGCTACACCTTC. Residues: CASSADQLVNYGYTF.

The gene calls are TRBV2 and TRBJ1-2; D may be TRBD1 (5 bases). The V end lost 7 bases, the J end lost 8 bases, and 17 bases lay between the germline ends. This CDR3 is 13 amino acids long. Per germline, CDR1 SNHLY and CDR2 FYNNEI. Written as DNA, the CDR3 is TGTGCCAGCACTTCCCGCAGGGCAGGGGGCTACACCTTC. Amino acid sequence: CASTSRRAGGYTF.

This chain links TRBV6-5 with TRBJ1-6; TRBD1 aligns across 7 bases. CDR3 size: 15 residues. Germline lookup yields CDR1 MNHEY and CDR2 SVGAGI. Trimming took 1 base from V and 8 from J; bases not matched to a gene: 5. The CDR3 DNA reads TGTGCCAGCAGTTACTATGACAGGGCATATTCACCCCTCCACTTT. This encodes CASSYYDRAYSPLHF.

The V gene is TRBV14, the J gene TRBJ2-5, with D possibly TRBD2 on 7 matching bases. The length of the CDR3 is 16 residues. The germline CDR1 and CDR2 sequences are SGHDN and FVKESK. Between the trimmed V and J ends, which lost 1 base and 5 bases, there was a span of 17 bases. The CDR3 nucleotides read TGTGCCAGCAGCCAAGCCCCCGCGGGGGCCAGGGAGACCCAGTACTTC. It specifies CASSQAPAGARETQYF.

The genes are TRBV11-2 and TRBJ2-4; D is unclear. The germline V gene encodes CDR1 SGHAT and CDR2 FQNNGV. V dropped 4 bases and J dropped 9 bases, with 7 bases sitting between them. This CDR3 has 11 residues. The CDR3: CASSSMSIQYF. In DNA form, the CDR3 reads TGTGCCAGCAGCTCCATGAGCATTCAGTACTTC.

CDR3 sequence reads: CASRITENTEAFF. CDR3 nucleotides: TGTGCCAGCAGGATTACAGAGAACACTGAAGCTTTCTTT. The chain employs TRBV2 and TRBJ1-1; D uncertain. Deletions cut 6 bases from V and 1 base from J, with 9 bases between. Germline V lookup: CDR1 SNHLY, CDR2 FYNNEI. This CDR3 is built from 13 residues. Together with reference TRBV2 and TRBJ1-1, the CDR3 gives the full variable domain: EPEVTQTPSHQVTQMGQEVILRCVPISNHLYFYWYRQILGQKVEFLVSFYNNEISEKSEIFDDQFSVERPDGSNFTLKIRSTKLEDSAMYFCASRITENTEAFFGQGTRLTVV.

In this sample, this clone turned up once. The V call is TRBV11-2, the J call TRBJ2-5, with a tentative D call TRBD1 (5 bases). Germline-derived CDR1 and CDR2 are SGHAT and FQNNGV. The V end lost 0 bases, the J end lost 10 bases, and 15 bases lay between the germline ends. The CDR3 contains 14 residues. The CDR3 sequence is CASSLEVQGRGQYF. CDR3 in DNA: TGTGCCAGCAGCTTAGAGGTGCAGGGCAGAGGCCAGTACTTC.

The gene calls are TRBV6-1 and TRBJ1-3; D not resolved. CDR1 and CDR2 from the germline V gene are MNHNS and SASEGT. Trimming left V 4 bases short and J 10 bases short, with 8 bases between. The CDR3 loop spans 11 amino acids. CDR3 residues: CASSGLGTIYF. The CDR3 DNA sequence: TGTGCCAGCAGTGGTTTGGGGACCATATATTTT.

The chain joins TRBV10-2 to TRBJ1-1; D is unclear. The CDR3 loop spans 14 amino acids. V was trimmed by 4 bases and J by 1 base, leaving 10 bases between them. The germline gives CDR1 WSHSY, CDR2 SAAADI. The CDR3 loop reads CASSALEWNTEAFF. In DNA, the CDR3 is TGCGCCAGCAGTGCGCTAGAATGGAACACTGAAGCTTTCTTT.

The chain joins TRBV6-5 to TRBJ2-7; no clear D. Trimming removed 0 bases from V and 3 bases from J, with 9 bases in between. The CDR3 runs to 14 residues. Looked up from germline, CDR1 is MNHEY and CDR2 is SVGAGI. The CDR3, as DNA: TGTGCCAGCAGTTACTCATCCGTCCTCTACGAGCAGTACTTC. Protein sequence: CASSYSSVLYEQYF.